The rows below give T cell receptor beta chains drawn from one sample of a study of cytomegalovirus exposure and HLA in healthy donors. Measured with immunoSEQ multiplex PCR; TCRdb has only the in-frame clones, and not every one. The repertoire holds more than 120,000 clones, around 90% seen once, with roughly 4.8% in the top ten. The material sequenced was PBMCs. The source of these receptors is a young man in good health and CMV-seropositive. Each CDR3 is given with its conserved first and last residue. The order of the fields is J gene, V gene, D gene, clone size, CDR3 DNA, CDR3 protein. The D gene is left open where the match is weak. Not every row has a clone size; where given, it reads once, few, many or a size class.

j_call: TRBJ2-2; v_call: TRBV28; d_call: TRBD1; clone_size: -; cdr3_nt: TGTGCCAGCAGAACAGGGGGCTCGGACACCGGGGAGCTGTTTTTT; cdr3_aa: CASRTGGSDTGELFF
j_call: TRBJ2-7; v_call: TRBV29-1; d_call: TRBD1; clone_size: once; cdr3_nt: TGCAGCGTTGAAGATAGGGACAGGGCCGACGAGCAGTACTTC; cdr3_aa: CSVEDRDRADEQYF
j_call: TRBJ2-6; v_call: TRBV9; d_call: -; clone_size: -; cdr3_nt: TGTGCCAGCAGCCCCGGAGGCACGATAGGGGCCAACGTCCTGACTTTC; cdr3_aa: CASSPGGTIGANVLTF
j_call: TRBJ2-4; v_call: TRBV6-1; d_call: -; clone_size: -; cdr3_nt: TGTGCCAGCACCCAGGAGGGAGGCATTCAGTACTTC; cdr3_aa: CASTQEGGIQYF
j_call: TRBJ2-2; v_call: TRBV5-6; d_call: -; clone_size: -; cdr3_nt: TGTGCCAGCAGCTTGGCTTCCGGGGAGCTGTTTTTT; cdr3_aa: CASSLASGELFF
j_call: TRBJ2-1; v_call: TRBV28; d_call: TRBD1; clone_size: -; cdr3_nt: TGTGCCAGCAGTTTCAGTAGGGGGCGAGCCTACAATGAGCAGTTCTTC; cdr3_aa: CASSFSRGRAYNEQFF
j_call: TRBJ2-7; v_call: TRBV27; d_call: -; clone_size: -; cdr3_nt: TGTGCCAGCAGTGCATATACAGGGTCCTACGAGCAGTACTTC; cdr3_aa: CASSAYTGSYEQYF
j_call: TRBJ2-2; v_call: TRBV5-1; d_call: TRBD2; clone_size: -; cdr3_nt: TGCGCCAGCAGCTTGGGTCTAGCGGGAGATAACGGGGAGCTGTTTTTT; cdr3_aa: CASSLGLAGDNGELFF
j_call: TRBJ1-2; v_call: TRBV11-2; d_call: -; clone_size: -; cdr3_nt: TGTGCCAGCAGCTTAGCGGACAGCTACACCTTC; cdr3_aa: CASSLADSYTF
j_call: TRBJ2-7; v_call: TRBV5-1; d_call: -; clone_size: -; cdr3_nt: TGCGCCAGCAGCTTGGTGGGGCACTCCTACGAGCAGTACTTC; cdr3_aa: CASSLVGHSYEQYF
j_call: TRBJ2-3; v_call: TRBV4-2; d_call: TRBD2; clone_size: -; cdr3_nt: TGTGCCAGCAGCCAAGATCAAAGCCCTAGCGGAGGCACAGATACGCAGTATTTT; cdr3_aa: CASSQDQSPSGGTDTQYF
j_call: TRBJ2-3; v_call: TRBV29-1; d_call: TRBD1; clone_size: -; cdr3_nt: TGTTGTGTCGACAGGGAAACAGATACGCAGTATTTT; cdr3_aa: CCVDRETDTQYF
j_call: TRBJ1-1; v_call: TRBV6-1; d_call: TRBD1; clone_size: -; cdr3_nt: TGTGCCAGCAGTGGGGGGACAGGGAACACTGAAGCTTTCTTT; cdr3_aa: CASSGGTGNTEAFF
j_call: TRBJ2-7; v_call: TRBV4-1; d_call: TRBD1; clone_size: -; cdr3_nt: TGCGCCAGCAGCCCCTGGGGCAGGGGGAAGGGGGAGCAGTACTTC; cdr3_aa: CASSPWGRGKGEQYF
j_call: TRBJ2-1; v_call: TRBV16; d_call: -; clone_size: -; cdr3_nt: TGTGCCAGCAGCCAATCCGGCTCGAGAGGGAATGAGCAGTTCTTC; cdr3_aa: CASSQSGSRGNEQFF
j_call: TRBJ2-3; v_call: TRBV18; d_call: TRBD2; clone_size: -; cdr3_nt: TGTGCCAGCTCACCGGTCGGACTAGCGGGGGGGTACACAGATACGCAGTATTTT; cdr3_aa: CASSPVGLAGGYTDTQYF
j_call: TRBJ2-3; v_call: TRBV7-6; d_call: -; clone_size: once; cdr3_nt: TGTGCCAGCAGCGCCGACAGCGATGGGAACACAGATACGCAGTATTTT; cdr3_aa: CASSADSDGNTDTQYF
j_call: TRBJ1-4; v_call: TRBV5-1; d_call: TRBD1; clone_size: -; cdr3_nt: TGCGCCAGCAGCTTCCAGGGGGATAATGAAAAACTGTTTTTT; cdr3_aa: CASSFQGDNEKLFF
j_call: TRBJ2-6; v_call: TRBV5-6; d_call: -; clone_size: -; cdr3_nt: TGTGCCAGCAGCTTGGACCAGGGGAACTCTGGGGCCAACGTCCTGACTTTC; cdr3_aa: CASSLDQGNSGANVLTF
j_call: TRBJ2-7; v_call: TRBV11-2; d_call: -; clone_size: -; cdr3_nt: TGTGCCAGCAGTTTTGACAGCTCCTACGAGCAGTACTTC; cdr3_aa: CASSFDSSYEQYF
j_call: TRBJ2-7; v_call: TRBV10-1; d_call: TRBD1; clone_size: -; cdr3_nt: TGCGCCAGCAGCTATGACAGGGTCTCCTACGAGCAGTACTTC; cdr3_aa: CASSYDRVSYEQYF
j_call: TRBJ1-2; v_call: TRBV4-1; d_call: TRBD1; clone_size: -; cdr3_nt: TGCGCCAGCAGCCCCGGACAGGGGGCTTTCGGCTACACCTTC; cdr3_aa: CASSPGQGAFGYTF
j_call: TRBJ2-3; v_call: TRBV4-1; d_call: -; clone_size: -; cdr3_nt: TGCGCCAGCAGCCAAGACCTAACAGATACGCAGTATTTT; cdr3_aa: CASSQDLTDTQYF
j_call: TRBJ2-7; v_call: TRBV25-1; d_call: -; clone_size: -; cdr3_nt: TGTGCCAGCAGTGATATGGACAGAACCTACGAGCAGTACTTC; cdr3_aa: CASSDMDRTYEQYF
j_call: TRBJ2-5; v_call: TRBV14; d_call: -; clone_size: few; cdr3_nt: TGTGCCAGCAGCCGGGGACTCCAAGAGACCCAGTACTTC; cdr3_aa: CASSRGLQETQYF
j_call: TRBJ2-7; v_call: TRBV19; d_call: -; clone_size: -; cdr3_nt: TGTGCCAGTAGACGGGGAGCCTACGAGCAGTACTTC; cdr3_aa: CASRRGAYEQYF
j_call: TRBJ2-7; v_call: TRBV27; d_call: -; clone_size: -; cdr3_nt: TGTGCCAGCAGTTTCCACGGCGACACCCACTACGAGCAGTACTTC; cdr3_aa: CASSFHGDTHYEQYF
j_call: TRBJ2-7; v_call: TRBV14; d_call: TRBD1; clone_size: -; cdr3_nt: TGTGCCAGCAGCCGATCAAAGGAGGAGGGACAGGGGGACGTTGGGCAGTACTTC; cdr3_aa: CASSRSKEEGQGDVGQYF
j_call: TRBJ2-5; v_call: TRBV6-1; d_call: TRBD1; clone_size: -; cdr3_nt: TGTGCCAGCAGTGTATCACCCTCCAGGGGGCAGACCCAGTACTTC; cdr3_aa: CASSVSPSRGQTQYF
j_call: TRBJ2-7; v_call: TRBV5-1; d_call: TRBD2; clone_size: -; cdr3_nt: TGCGCCAGCAGCCCCCGGCCAAGCGGGGGGCTCGAGCAGTACTTC; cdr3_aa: CASSPRPSGGLEQYF
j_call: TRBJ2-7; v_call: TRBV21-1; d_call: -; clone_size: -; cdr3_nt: TGTGCCAGCAGCGGGGAGCCGGGAGGTTTC; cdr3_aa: CASSGEPGGF
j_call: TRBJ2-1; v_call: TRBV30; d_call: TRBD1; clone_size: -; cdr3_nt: TGTGCCTCCTCGACAGGGGGTTCCTACAATGAGCAGTTCTTC; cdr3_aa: CASSTGGSYNEQFF
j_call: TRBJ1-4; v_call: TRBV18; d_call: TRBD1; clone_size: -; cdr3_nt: TGTGCCAGCTCACTGGGACAGGGCGGAGAAAAACTGTTTTTT; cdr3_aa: CASSLGQGGEKLFF
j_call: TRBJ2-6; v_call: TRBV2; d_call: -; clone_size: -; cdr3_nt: TGTGCCAGCAGTGGGGGCGGCTCTGGGGCCAACGTCCTGACTTTC; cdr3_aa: CASSGGGSGANVLTF
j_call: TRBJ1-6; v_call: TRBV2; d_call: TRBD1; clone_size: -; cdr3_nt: TGTGCCAGCAGTGAAGATCGGGACAGGGGTTGGAGCCCGGCGGGGTCACCCCTCCACTTT; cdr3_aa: CASSEDRDRGWSPAGSPLHF
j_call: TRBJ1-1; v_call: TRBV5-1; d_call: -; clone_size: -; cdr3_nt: TGCGCCAGCAGCTTAGGGGTAGAGCCGATGAACACTGAAGCTTTCTTT; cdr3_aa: CASSLGVEPMNTEAFF
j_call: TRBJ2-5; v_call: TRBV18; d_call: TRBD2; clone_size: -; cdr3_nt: TGTGCCAGCTCAGTACTAGCGGGAGAGACCCAGTACTTC; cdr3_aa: CASSVLAGETQYF
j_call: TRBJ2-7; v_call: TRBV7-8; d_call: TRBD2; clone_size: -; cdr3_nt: TGTGCCAGCAGCCACCAAGCGGGGGTAAAGTACGAGCAGTACTTC; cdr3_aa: CASSHQAGVKYEQYF
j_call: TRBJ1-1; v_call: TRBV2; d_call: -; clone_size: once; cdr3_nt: TGTGCCAGCAGGCTAAGGGGCCTGAACACTGAAGCTTTCTTT; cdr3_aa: CASRLRGLNTEAFF
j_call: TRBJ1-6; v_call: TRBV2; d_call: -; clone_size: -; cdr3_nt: TGTGCCAGCAGTGAAGAGGGAGGGGCTGGATCACCCCTCCACTTT; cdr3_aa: CASSEEGGAGSPLHF
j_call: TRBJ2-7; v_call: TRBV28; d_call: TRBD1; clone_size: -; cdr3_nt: TGTGCCAGCAGTTTAAGACAGGGCCGCTACGAGCAGTACTTC; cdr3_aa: CASSLRQGRYEQYF
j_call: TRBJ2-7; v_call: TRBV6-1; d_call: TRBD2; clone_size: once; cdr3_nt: TGTGCCAGCAGGCTAGCGGGGGAGGCCTACGAGCAGTACTTC; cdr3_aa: CASRLAGEAYEQYF
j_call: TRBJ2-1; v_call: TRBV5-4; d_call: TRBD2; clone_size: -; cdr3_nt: TGTGCCAGCAGTTGGCTAGCGGGAGTCAGGGAGCAGTTCTTC; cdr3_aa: CASSWLAGVREQFF
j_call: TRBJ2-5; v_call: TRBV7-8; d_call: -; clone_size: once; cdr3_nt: TGTGCCAGCAGCTTAGCAGGGGAAGGGACCCAGTACTTC; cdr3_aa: CASSLAGEGTQYF
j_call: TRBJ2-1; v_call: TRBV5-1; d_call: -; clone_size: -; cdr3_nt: TGCGCCAGCAGCCCCGACAGGTTATTAAGGAATGAGCAGTTCTTC; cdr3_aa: CASSPDRLLRNEQFF